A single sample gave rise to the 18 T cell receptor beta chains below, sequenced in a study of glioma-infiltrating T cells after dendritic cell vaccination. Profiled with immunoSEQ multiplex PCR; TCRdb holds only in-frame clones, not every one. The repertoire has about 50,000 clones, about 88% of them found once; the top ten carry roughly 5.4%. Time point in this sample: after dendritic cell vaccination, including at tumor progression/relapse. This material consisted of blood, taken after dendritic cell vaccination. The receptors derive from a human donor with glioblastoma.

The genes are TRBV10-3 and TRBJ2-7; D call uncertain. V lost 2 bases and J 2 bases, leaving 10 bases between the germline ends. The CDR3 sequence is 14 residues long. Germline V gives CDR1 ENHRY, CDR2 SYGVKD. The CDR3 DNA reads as TGTGCCATCAGTGAGGCCTCTCTAACCTACGAGCAGTACTTC. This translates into CAISEASLTYEQYF.

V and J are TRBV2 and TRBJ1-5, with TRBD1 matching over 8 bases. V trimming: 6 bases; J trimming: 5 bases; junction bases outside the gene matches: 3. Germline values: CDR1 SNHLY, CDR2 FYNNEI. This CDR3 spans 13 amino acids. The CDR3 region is CASRDRGYQPQHF. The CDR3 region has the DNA TGTGCCAGCAGAGACAGGGGATATCAGCCCCAGCATTTT.

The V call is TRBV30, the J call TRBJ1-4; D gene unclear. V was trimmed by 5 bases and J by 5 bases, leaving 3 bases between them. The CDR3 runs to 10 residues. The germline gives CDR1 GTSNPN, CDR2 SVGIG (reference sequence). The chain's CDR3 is CAWGNEKLFF. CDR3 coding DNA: TGTGCCTGGGGCAATGAAAAACTGTTTTTT.

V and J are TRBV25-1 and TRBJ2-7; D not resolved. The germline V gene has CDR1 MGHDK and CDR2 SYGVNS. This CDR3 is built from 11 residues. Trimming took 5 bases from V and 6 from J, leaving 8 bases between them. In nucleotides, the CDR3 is TGTGCCAGCAGTTACTTTGGCGAGCAGTACTTC. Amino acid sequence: CASSYFGEQYF.

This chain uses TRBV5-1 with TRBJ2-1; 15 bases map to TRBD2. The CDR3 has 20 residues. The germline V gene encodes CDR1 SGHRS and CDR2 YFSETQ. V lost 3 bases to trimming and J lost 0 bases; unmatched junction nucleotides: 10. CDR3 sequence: CASSSLSGTSGRSSYNEQFF. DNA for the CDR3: TGCGCCAGCAGCTCCTTGTCAGGGACTAGCGGGAGGAGCTCCTACAATGAGCAGTTCTTC.

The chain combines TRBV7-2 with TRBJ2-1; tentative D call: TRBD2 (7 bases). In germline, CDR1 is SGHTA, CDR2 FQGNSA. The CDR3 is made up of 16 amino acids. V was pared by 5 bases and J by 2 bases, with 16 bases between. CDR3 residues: CASSPVGGGPYNEQFF. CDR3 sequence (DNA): TGTGCCAGCAGCCCAGTAGGGGGAGGGCCCTACAATGAGCAGTTCTTC.

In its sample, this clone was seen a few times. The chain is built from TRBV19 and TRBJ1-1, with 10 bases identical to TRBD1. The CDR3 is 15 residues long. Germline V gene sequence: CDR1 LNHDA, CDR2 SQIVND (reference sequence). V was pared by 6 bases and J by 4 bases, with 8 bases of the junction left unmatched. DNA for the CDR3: TGTGCCAGTAGAGATCCGGGACAGGGGACCACTGAAGCTTTCTTT. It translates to CASRDPGQGTTEAFF. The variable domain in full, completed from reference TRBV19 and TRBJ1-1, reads DGGITQSPKYLFRKEGQNVTLSCEQNLNHDAMYWYRQDPGQGLRLIYYSQIVNDFQKGDIAEGYSVSREKKESFPLTVTSAQKNPTAFYLCASRDPGQGTTEAFFGQGTRLTVV.

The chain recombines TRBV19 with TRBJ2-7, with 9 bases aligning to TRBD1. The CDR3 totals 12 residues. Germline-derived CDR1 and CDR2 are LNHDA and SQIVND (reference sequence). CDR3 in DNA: TGTCGTGAACAGGGGGCGTTTTACGAGCAGTACTTC. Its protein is CREQGAFYEQYF.

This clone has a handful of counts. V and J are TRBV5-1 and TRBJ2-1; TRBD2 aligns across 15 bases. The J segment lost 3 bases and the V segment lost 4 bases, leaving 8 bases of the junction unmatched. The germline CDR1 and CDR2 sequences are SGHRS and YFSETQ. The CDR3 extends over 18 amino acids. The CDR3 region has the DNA TGCGCCAGCAGCCCGAGGACTAGCGGGAGGGGGGGCTACAATGAGCAGTTCTTC. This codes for CASSPRTSGRGGYNEQFF. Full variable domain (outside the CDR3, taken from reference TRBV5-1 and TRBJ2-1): KAGVTQTPRYLIKTRGQQVTLSCSPISGHRSVSWYQQTPGQGLQFLFEYFSETQRNKGNFPGRFSGRQFSNSRSEMNVSTLELGDSALYLCASSPRTSGRGGYNEQFFGPGTRLTVL.

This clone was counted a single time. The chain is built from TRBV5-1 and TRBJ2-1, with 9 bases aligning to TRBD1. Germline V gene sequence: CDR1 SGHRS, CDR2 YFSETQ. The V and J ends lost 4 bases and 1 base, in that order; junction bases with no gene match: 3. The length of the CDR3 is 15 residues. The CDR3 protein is CASSKGQGSYNEQFF. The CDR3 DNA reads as TGCGCCAGCAGCAAGGGACAGGGATCCTACAATGAGCAGTTCTTC.

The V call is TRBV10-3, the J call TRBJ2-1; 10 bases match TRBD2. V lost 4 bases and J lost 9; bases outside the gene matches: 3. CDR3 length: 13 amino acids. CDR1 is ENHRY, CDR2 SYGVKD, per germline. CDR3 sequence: CAISASGSSEQFF. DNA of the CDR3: TGTGCCATCAGTGCTAGCGGGAGTAGTGAGCAGTTCTTC.

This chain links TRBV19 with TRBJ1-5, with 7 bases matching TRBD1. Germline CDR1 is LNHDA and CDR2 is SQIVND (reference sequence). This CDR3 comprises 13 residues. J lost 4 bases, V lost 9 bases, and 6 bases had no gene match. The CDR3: CASTDRKNQPQHF. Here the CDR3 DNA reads TGTGCCAGCACGGACAGGAAGAATCAGCCCCAGCATTTT.

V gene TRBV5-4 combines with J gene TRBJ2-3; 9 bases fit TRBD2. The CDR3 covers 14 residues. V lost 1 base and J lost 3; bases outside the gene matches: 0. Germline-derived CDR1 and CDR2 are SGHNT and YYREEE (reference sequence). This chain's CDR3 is CASSLTSGTDTQYF. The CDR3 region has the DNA TGTGCCAGCAGCTTGACTAGCGGGACAGATACGCAGTATTTT.

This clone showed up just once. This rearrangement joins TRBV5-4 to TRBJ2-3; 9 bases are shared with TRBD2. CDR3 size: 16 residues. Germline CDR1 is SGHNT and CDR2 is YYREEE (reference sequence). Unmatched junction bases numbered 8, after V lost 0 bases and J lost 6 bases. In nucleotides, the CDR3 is TGTGCCAGCAGCTTGGGGCTAGCGGGAACATGGGATACGCAGTATTTT. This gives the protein CASSLGLAGTWDTQYF.

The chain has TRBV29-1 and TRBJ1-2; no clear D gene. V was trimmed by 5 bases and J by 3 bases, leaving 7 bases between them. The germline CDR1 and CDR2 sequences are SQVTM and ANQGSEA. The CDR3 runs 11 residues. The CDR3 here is CSVPEDYGYTF. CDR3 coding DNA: TGCAGCGTTCCGGAGGACTATGGCTACACCTTC.

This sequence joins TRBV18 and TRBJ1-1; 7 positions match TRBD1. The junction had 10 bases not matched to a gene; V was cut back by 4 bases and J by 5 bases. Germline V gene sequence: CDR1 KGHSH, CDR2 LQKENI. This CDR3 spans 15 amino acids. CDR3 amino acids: CASSQLSSGGTEAFF. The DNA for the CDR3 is TGTGCCAGCTCACAACTTTCCTCAGGGGGGACTGAAGCTTTCTTT. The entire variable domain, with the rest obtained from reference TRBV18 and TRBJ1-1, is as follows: NAGVMQNPRHLVRRRGQEARLRCSPMKGHSHVYWYRQLPEEGLKFMVYLQKENIIDESGMPKERFSAEFPKEGPSILRIQQVVRGDSAAYFCASSQLSSGGTEAFFGQGTRLTVV.

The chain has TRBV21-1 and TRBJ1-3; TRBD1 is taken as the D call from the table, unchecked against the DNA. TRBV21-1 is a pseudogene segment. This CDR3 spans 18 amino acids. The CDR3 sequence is CASSKVRGQAFSGNTIYF. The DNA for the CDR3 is TGTGCCAGCAGCAAAGTTCGGGGACAGGCTTTCTCTGGAAACACCATATATTTT.

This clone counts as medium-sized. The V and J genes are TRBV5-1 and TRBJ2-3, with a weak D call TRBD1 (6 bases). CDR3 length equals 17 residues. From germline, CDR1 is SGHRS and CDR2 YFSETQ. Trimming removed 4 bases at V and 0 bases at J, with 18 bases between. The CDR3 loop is CASSKGSGTPSTDTQYF. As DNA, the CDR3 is TGCGCCAGCAGCAAAGGGTCCGGGACACCGAGCACAGATACGCAGTATTTT.